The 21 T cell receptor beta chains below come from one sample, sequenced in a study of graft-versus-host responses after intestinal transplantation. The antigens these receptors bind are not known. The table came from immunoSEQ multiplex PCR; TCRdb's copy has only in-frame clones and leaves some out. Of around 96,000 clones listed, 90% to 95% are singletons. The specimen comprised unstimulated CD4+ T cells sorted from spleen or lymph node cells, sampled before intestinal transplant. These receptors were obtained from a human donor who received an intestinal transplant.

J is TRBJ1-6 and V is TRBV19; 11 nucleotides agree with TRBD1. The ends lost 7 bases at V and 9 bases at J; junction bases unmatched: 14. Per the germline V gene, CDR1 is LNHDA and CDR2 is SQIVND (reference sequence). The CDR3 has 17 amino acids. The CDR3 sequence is CASTSRGTGGMFSPLHF. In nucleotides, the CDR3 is TGTGCCAGTACCTCAAGGGGGACAGGGGGAATGTTTTCACCCCTCCACTTT.

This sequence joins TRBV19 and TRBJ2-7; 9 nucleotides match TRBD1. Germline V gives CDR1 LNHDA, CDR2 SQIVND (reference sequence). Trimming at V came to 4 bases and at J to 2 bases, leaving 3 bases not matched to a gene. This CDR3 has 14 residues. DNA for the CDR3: TGTGCCAGTAGTACTTGGACAGGGGCCTACGAGCAGTACTTC. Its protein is CASSTWTGAYEQYF.

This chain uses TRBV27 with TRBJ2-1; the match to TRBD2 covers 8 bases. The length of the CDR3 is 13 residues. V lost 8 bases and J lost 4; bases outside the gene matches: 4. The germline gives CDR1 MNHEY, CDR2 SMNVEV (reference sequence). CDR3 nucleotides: TGTGCCAGCTTCCAGCGGGGGTACAATGAGCAGTTCTTC. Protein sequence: CASFQRGYNEQFF.

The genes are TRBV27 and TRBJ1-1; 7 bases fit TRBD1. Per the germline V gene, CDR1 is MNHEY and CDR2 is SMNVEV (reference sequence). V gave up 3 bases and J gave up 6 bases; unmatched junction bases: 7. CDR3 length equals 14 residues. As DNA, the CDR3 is TGTGCCAGCAGTTTCCTTCGACAGGGCTCTGAAGCTTTCTTT. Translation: CASSFLRQGSEAFF.

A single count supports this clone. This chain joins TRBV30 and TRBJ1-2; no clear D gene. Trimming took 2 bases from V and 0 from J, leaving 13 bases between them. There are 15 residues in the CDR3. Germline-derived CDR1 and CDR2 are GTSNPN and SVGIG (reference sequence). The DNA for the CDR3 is TGTGCCTGGAGTCTTAACAGTTTAGCTAACTATGGCTACACCTTC. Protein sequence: CAWSLNSLANYGYTF.

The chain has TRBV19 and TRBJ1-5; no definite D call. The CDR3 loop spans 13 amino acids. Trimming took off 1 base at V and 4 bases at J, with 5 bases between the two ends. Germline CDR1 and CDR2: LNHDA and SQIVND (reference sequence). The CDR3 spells CASSIGGNQPQHF. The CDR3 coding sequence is TGTGCCAGTAGTATAGGAGGAAATCAGCCCCAGCATTTT.

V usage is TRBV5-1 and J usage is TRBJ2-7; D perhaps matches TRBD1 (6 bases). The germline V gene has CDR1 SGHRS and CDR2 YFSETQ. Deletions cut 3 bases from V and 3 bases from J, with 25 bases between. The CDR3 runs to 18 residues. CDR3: CASSSRVTRTTGSYEQYF. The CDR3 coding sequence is TGCGCCAGCAGCTCGAGGGTTACAAGAACGACAGGCAGCTACGAGCAGTACTTC.

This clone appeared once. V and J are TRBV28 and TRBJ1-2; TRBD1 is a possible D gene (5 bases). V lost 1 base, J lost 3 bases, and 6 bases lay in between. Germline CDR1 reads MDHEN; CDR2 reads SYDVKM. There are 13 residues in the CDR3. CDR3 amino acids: CASSLSRDYGYTF. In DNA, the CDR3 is TGTGCCAGCAGTTTATCCAGGGACTATGGCTACACCTTC.

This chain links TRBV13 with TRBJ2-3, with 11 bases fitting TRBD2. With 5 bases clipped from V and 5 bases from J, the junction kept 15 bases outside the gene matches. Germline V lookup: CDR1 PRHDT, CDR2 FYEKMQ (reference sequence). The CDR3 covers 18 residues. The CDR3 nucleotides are TGTGCCAGCAGCCCTATGGTCCGGACTAGCGGGCGGGGAGATACGCAGTATTTT. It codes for CASSPMVRTSGRGDTQYF.

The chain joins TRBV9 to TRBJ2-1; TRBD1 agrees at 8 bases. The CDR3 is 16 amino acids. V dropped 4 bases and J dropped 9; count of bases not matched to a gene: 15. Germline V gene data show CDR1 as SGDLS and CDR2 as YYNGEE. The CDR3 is CASSSKSGTGGGEQFF. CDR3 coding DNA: TGTGCCAGCAGCTCTAAATCCGGGACAGGTGGAGGTGAGCAGTTCTTC.

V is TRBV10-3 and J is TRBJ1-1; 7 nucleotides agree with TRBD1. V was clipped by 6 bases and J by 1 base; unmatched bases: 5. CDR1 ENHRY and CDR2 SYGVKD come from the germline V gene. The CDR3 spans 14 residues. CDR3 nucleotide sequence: TGTGCCATCAGCGGGACAGCCAAGAACACTGAAGCTTTCTTT. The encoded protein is CAISGTAKNTEAFF.

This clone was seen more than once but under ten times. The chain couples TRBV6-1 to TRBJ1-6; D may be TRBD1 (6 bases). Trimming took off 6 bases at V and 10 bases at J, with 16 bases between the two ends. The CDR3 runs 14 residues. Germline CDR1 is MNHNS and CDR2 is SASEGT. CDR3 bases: TGTGCCAGCAGCCGCAATTCAGGGGACTCACCCCTCCACTTT. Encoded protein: CASSRNSGDSPLHF.

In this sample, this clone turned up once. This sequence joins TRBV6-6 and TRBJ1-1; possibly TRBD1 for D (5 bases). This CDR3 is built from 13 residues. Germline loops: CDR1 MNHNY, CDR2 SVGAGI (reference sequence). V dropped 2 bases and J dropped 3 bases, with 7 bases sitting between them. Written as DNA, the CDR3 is TGTGCCAGCAGTTACGTAGGGGACACTGAAGCTTTCTTT. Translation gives CASSYVGDTEAFF.

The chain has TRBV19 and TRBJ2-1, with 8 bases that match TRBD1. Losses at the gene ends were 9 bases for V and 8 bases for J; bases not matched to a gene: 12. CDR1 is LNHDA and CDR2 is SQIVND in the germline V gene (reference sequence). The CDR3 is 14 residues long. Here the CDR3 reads CASMDRVGQYEQFF. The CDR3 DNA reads TGTGCCAGCATGGACAGGGTAGGGCAATATGAGCAGTTCTTC.

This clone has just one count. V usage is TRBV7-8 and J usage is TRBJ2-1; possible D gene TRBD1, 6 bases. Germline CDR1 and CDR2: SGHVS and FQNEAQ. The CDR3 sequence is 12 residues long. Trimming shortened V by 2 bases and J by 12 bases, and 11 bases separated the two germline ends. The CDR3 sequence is CASSLKQGGQFF. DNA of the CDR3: TGTGCCAGCAGCTTAAAACAGGGCGGGCAGTTCTTC.

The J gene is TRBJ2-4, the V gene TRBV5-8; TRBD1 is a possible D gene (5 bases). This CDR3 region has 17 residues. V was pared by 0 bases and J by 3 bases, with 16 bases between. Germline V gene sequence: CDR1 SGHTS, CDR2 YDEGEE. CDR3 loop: CASSLAGDRYGKNIQYF. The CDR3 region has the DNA TGTGCCAGCAGCTTGGCCGGCGACAGATACGGCAAAAACATTCAGTACTTC.

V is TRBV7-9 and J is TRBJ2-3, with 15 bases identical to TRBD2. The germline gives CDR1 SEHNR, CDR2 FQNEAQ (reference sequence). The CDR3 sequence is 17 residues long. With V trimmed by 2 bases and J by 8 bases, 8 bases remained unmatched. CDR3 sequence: CASSLRGLAGGGSTQYF. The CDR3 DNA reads TGTGCCAGCAGCTTACGGGGACTAGCGGGAGGTGGCAGTACGCAGTATTTT.

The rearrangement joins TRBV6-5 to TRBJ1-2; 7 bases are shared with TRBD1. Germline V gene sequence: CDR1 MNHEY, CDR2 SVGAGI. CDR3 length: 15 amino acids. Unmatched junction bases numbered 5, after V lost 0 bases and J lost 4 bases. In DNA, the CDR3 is TGTGCCAGCAGTTACTCGCCCAGGGGGACCTATGGCTACACCTTC. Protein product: CASSYSPRGTYGYTF.

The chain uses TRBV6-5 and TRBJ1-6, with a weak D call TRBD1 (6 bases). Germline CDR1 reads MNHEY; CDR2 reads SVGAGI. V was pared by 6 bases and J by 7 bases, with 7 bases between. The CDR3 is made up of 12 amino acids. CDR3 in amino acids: CASRGANSPLHF. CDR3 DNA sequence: TGTGCCAGCAGGGGGGCCAATTCACCCCTCCACTTT.

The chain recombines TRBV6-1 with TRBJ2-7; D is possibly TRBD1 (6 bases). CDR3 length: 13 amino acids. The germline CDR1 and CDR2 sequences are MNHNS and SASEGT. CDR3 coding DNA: TGTGCCAGCACCCGAGACAGGTCCCTGGGTGTATGGGTC. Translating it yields CASTRDRSLGVWV.

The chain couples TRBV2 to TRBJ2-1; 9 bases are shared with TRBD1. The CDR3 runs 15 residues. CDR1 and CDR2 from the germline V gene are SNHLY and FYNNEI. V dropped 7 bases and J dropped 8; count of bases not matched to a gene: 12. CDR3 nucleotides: TGTGCCAGCAACGAACAGGGGGCCGCAATCCATGAGCAGTTCTTC. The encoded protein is CASNEQGAAIHEQFF.